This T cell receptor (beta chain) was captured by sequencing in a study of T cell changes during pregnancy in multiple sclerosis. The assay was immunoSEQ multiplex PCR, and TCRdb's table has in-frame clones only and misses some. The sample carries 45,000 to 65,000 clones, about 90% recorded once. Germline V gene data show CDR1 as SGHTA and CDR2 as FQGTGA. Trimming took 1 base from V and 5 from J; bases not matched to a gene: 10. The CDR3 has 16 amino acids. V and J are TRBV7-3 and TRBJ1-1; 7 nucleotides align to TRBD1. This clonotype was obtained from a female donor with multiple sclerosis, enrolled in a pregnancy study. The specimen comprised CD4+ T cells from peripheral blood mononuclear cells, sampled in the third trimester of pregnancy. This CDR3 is CASSLISNRGGTEAFF. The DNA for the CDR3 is TGTGCCAGCAGCTTAATCTCCAACAGGGGAGGAACTGAAGCTTTCTTT.